Shown below are 14 T cell receptor beta chains from a single sample sequenced in a study of blood T cell repertoires in COVID-19. The data were produced by immunoSEQ multiplex PCR, yet TCRdb's version contains in-frame clones alone and is incomplete. The repertoire holds fewer than 200,000 clones, with around 80% as singletons. The material sequenced was peripheral blood. The receptors stem from a man in his 60s with acute or convalescent COVID-19.

This clone occurred once. The rearrangement uses TRBV24-1 and TRBJ2-7; 9 bases line up with TRBD1. Per germline, CDR1 KGHDR and CDR2 SFDVKD. CDR3 length: 16 residues. V lost 3 bases to trimming and J lost 3 bases; unmatched junction nucleotides: 8. The CDR3 spells CATSDPSGTGIYEQYF. The CDR3 DNA follows: TGTGCCACCAGTGATCCGTCGGGGACAGGGATCTACGAGCAGTACTTC.

The V gene is TRBV12-3 or TRBV12-4, the J gene TRBJ1-2; tentatively, D is TRBD1 (6 bases). Between the trimmed V and J ends, which lost 6 bases and 2 bases, there was a span of 10 bases. CDR3 length: 13 amino acids. CDR3 in amino acids: CASSTGLNYGYTF. The CDR3 nucleotides read TGTGCCAGCAGCACAGGGTTAAACTATGGCTACACCTTC.

The chain employs TRBV19 and TRBJ2-2, with D perhaps matching TRBD2 (7 bases). The V and J ends lost 7 bases and 2 bases respectively, with 17 bases between them. CDR3 length: 16 amino acids. CDR1 is LNHDA and CDR2 is SQIVND in the germline V gene (reference sequence). The CDR3 sequence is CASTLGWGGNTGELFF. The CDR3 nucleotides are TGTGCCAGTACCCTCGGTTGGGGGGGCAACACCGGGGAGCTGTTTTTT.

This clone was observed once. The gene calls are TRBV27 and TRBJ1-1, with 8 bases lining up with TRBD1. V dropped 6 bases and J dropped 7; count of bases not matched to a gene: 4. In germline, CDR1 is MNHEY, CDR2 SMNVEV (reference sequence). The CDR3 extends over 12 amino acids. CDR3 DNA: TGTGCCAGCAGCCGGACAGGGCTTGAAGCTTTCTTT. Translating gives CASSRTGLEAFF.

The V and J genes are TRBV2 and TRBJ1-3; the D gene is possibly TRBD1 (5 bases). The germline V gene has CDR1 SNHLY and CDR2 FYNNEI. With 6 bases removed from V and 0 bases from J, the gap between germline ends came to 12 bases. The CDR3 has 15 residues. CDR3 residues: CASRQTAGSGNTIYF. The CDR3 DNA is TGTGCCAGCAGGCAGACAGCCGGCTCTGGAAACACCATATATTTT.

This clone was counted between two and nine times. The chain joins TRBV3-1 (or the pseudogene TRBV3-2) to TRBJ1-1; possibly TRBD1 for D (6 bases). The CDR3 has 13 residues. Trimming shortened V by 5 bases and J by 6 bases, and 13 bases separated the two germline ends. The germline CDR1 and CDR2 sequences are LGHDT and YNNKEL (reference sequence). CDR3 nucleotide sequence: TGTGCCAGCAGCACCATCGGGACACCTGAAGCTTTCTTT. Translated: CASSTIGTPEAFF.

The CDR3 nucleotides are TGTGCCAGTACTGACAGCCAAGGAGAGACCCAGTACTTC. It codes for CASTDSQGETQYF. The V and J genes are TRBV19 and TRBJ2-5; possible D gene TRBD1, 5 bases. V was cut by 7 bases and J by 4 bases, with 13 bases left in between. This CDR3 has 13 amino acids. Germline V gene data show CDR1 as LNHDA and CDR2 as SQIVND (reference sequence).

The chain carries TRBV7-3 and TRBJ1-1; 7 bases fit TRBD1. Germline V lookup: CDR1 SGHTA, CDR2 FQGTGA. The V segment lost 5 bases and the J segment 1 base; nucleotides outside the gene matches: 4. The CDR3 runs to 14 residues. CDR3 bases: TGTGCCAGCAGCCTGACAGGGAAGAACACTGAAGCTTTCTTT. As protein: CASSLTGKNTEAFF.

V usage is TRBV30 and J usage is TRBJ1-5; 7 positions agree with TRBD1. Losses at the gene ends were 1 base for V and 5 bases for J; bases not matched to a gene: 2. Germline lookup yields CDR1 GTSNPN and CDR2 SVGIG (reference sequence). The CDR3 runs to 13 residues. The chain's CDR3 is CAWSATGDQPQHF. In DNA, the CDR3 is TGTGCCTGGAGTGCCACAGGGGATCAGCCCCAGCATTTT.

The V gene is TRBV29-1, the J gene TRBJ1-4, with D perhaps TRBD1 (5 bases). Trimming took 4 bases from V and 8 from J, leaving 20 bases between them. This CDR3 comprises 15 residues. The germline gives CDR1 SQVTM, CDR2 ANQGSEA. CDR3 in DNA: TGCAGCGTTGGGGGTCCGGGGGAAGGTGGCGAAAAACTGTTTTTT. Translation gives CSVGGPGEGGEKLFF.

This sequence joins TRBV12-3 or TRBV12-4 and TRBJ2-1, with TRBD1 matching over 8 bases. The V gene end was trimmed by 6 bases and the J gene end by 14 bases; junction bases not matched to a gene: 6. The CDR3 consists of 11 residues. The CDR3 loop is CASRLGTGEFF. The CDR3 bases are TGTGCCAGCAGGCTCGGGACAGGAGAGTTCTTC.

The rearrangement uses TRBV3-1 (or the pseudogene TRBV3-2) and TRBJ2-3, with 8 nucleotides matching TRBD2. The germline V gene encodes CDR1 LGHDT and CDR2 YNNKEL (reference sequence). The CDR3 covers 16 residues. V lost 2 bases, J lost 5 bases, and 9 bases stayed unmatched. The CDR3 region has the DNA TGTGCCAGCAGCCAACTAAGGACTAGCATTGGAGATACGCAGTATTTT. It encodes CASSQLRTSIGDTQYF.

This chain connects TRBV5-4 to TRBJ1-2; 9 bases match TRBD1. The CDR3 is 15 amino acids. Germline loops: CDR1 SGHNT, CDR2 YYREEE (reference sequence). V shed 4 bases and J 4 bases; nucleotides not matched to a gene: 8. The CDR3 nucleotides read TGTGCCAGCAGCCCACAACAGGGGGCGTCCTATGGCTACACCTTC. Amino acid sequence: CASSPQQGASYGYTF.

The gene calls are TRBV2 and TRBJ2-1, with D unresolved. Trimming cost V 1 base and J 0 bases, with 13 bases left between them. The CDR3 runs 17 residues. From germline, CDR1 is SNHLY and CDR2 FYNNEI. The CDR3 spells CASSEGYYSSSYNEQFF. The DNA of the CDR3 is TGTGCCAGCAGTGAAGGGTACTATTCAAGCTCCTACAATGAGCAGTTCTTC.